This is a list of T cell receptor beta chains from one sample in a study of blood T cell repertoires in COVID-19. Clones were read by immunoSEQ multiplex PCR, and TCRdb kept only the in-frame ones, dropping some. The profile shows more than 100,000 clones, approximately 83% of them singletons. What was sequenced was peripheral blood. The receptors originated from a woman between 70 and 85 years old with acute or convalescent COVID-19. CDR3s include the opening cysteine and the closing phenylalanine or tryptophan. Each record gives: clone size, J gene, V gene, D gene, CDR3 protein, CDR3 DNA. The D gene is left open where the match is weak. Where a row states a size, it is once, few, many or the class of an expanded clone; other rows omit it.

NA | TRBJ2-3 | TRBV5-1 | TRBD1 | CASSSGGTGSTGTQYF | TGCGCCAGCAGCTCCGGCGGGACAGGGTCCACGGGGACGCAGTATTTT
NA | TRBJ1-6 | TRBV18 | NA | CASSQGVDSPLHF | TGTGCCAGCTCACAGGGGGTAGATTCACCCCTCCACTTT
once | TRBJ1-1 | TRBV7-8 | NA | CASSLNRGNTEAFF | TGTGCCAGCAGCTTAAATCGGGGGAACACTGAAGCTTTCTTT
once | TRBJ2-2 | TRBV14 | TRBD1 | CASSPPFGQGLRAGELFF | TGTGCCAGCAGCCCCCCGTTCGGACAGGGGCTTAGAGCCGGGGAGCTGTTTTTT
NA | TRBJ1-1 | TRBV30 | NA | CAWTRGGINTEAFF | TGTGCCTGGACAAGGGGAGGGATCAACACTGAAGCTTTCTTT
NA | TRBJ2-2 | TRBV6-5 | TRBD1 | CASRTGGLNTGELFF | TGTGCCAGCAGAACAGGGGGCCTGAACACCGGGGAGCTGTTTTTT
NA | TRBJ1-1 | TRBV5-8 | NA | CASSLWGPTGTEAFF | TGTGCCAGCAGCTTATGGGGACCCACAGGGACTGAAGCTTTCTTT
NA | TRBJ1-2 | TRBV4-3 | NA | CASSQVGQTYGYTF | TGCGCCAGCAGCCAAGTAGGACAGACATATGGCTACACCTTC
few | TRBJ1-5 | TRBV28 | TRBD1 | CASKGAAINSNQPQHF | TGTGCCAGCAAGGGGGCGGCTATAAATAGCAATCAGCCCCAGCATTTT
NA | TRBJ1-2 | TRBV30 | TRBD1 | CASDRGLGKNYGYTF | TGTGCCTCGGACAGGGGGCTAGGGAAAAACTATGGCTACACCTTC
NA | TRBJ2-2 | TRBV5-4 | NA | CASSLEFTGELFF | TGTGCCAGCAGCCTAGAGTTCACCGGGGAGCTGTTTTTT
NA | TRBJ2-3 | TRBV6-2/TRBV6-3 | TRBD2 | CASSDGLGAADTQYF | TGTGCCAGCAGCGACGGACTAGGAGCCGCAGATACGCAGTATTTT
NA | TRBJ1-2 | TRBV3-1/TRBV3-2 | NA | CASSQIQGANYGYTF | TGTGCCAGCAGCCAAATACAGGGTGCTAACTATGGCTACACCTTC
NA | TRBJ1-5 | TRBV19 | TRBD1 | CASSARDRYPSNQPQHF | TGTGCCAGTAGTGCCCGGGACAGGTACCCTAGCAATCAGCCCCAGCATTTT
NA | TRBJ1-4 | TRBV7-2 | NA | CASSLSEKLFF | TGTGCCAGCAGCTTATCCGAGAAACTGTTTTTT
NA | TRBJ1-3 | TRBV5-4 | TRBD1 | CASSSTGAEGDTIYF | TGTGCCAGCAGCTCCACAGGGGCGGAAGGAGACACCATATATTTT
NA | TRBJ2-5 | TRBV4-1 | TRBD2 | CASSQDLGLPLTQYF | TGCGCCAGCAGCCAAGATTTGGGACTACCCTTAACCCAGTACTTC
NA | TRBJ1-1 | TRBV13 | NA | CASSLTRTNLNTEAFF | TGTGCCAGCAGCTTAACCAGGACAAATTTGAACACTGAAGCTTTCTTT